This T cell receptor beta chain appears in the sequencing data of a study of beta chain features in type 1 diabetes. Overall study results and limits: TCRB CDR3s from Type 1 diabetes patients were moderately but significantly shorter in all four CD4+ subsets.

TCRB transcripts that were expressed got sequenced, as all of the isolated RNA had been reverse transcribed. TCRdb keeps only in-frame clones here, not all; method: immunoSEQ multiplex PCR. The sample gives roughly 150,000 clones, about 7.8% of which show up once; approximately 0.85% is in the top ten. About this clone: Antigen specificity is unknown.

This CDR3 spans 16 amino acids. The V gene's germline CDR1 is MNHEY and CDR2 SVGAGI. The ends lost 2 bases at V and 7 bases at J; junction bases unmatched: 6. The J gene is TRBJ2-1, the V gene TRBV6-5; TRBD2 aligns across 12 bases. Material: central memory CD4+ T cells from blood. This TCR was sampled from a middle-aged woman with type 1 diabetes. The CDR3 DNA sequence: TGTGCCAGCAGTTACGCTAGCGGGGGGGATGGGAATGAGCAGTTCTTC. As protein: CASSYASGGDGNEQFF.